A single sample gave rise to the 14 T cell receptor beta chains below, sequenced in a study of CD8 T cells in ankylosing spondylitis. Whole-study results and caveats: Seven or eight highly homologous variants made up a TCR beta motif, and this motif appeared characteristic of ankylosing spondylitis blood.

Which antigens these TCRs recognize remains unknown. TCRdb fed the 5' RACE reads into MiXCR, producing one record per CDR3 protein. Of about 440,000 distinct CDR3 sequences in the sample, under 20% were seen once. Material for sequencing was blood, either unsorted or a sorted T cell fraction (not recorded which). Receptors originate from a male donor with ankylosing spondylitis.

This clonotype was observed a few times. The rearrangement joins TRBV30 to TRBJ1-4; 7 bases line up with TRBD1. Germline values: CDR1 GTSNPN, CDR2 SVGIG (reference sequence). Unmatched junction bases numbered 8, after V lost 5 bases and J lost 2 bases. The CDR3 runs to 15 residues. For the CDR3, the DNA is TGTGCCTGGGCCAAGACGACAGGGACTAATGAAAAACTGTTTTTT. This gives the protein CAWAKTTGTNEKLFF.

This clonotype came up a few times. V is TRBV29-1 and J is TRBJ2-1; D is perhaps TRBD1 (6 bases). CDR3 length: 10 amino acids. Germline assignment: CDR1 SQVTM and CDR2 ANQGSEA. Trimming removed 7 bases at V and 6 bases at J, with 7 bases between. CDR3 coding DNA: TGCAGCGACAGGGTCAATGAGCAGTTCTTC. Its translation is CSDRVNEQFF.

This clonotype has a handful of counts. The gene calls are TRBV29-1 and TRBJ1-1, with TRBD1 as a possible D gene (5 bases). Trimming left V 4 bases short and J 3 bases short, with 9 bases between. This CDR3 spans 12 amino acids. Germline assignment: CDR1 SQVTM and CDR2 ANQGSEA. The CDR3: CSVGGGYTEAFF. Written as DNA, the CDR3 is TGCAGCGTTGGGGGGGGTTACACTGAAGCTTTCTTT.

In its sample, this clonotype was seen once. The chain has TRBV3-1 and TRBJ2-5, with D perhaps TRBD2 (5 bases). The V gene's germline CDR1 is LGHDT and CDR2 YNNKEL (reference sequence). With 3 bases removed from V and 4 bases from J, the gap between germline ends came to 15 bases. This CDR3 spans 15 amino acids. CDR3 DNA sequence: TGTGCCAGCAGCCACAGGACTCCCCGGGGAGAGACCCAGTACTTC. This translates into CASSHRTPRGETQYF.

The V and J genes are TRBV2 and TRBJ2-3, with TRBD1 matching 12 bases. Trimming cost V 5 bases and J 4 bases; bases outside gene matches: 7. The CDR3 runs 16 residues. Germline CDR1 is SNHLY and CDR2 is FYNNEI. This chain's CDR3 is CASSHRDRGLSDTQYF. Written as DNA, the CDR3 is TGTGCCAGCAGTCACCGGGACAGGGGGCTGTCAGATACGCAGTATTTT.

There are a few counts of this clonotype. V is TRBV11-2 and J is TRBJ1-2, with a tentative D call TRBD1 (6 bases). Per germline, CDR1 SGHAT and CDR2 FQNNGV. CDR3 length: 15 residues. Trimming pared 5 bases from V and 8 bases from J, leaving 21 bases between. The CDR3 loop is CASSQYSRQAGGYTF. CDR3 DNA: TGTGCCAGCAGCCAGTACTCCCGACAGGCAGGGGGCTACACCTTC.

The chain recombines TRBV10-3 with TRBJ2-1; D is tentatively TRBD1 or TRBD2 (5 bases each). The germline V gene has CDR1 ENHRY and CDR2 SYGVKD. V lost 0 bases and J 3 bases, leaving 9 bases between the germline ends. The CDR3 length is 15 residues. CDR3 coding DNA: TGTGCCATCAGTGAGTCCGGGACCGACTACAATGAGCAGTTCTTC. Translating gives CAISESGTDYNEQFF.

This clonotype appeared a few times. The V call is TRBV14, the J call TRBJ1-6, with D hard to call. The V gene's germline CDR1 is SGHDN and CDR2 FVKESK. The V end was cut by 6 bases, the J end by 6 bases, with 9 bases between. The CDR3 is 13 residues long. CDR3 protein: CASRNAVNSPLHF. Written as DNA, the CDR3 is TGTGCCAGCAGAAACGCAGTTAATTCACCCCTCCACTTT.

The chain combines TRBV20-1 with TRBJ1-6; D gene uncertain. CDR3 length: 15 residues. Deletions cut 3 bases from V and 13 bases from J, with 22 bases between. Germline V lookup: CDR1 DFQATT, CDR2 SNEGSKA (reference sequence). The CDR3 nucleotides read TGCAGTGCTAGGACGGACCCTTATGGTTCGGGGCCCCTCCACTTT. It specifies CSARTDPYGSGPLHF.

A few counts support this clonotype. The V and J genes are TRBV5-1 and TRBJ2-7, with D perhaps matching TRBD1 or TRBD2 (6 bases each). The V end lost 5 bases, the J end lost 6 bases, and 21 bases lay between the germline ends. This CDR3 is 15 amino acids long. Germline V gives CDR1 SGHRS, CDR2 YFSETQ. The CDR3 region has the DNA TGCGCCAGCAGGTCTTGGGGGGCAGGGGCTGTCGAGCAGTACTTC. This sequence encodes CASRSWGAGAVEQYF.

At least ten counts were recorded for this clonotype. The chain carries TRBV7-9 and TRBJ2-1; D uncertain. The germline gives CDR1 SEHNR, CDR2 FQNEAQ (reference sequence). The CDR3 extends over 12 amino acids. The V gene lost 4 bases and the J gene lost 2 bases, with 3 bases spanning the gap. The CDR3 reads CASSSPYNEQFF. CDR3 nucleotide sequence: TGTGCCAGCAGCTCCCCCTACAATGAGCAGTTCTTC.

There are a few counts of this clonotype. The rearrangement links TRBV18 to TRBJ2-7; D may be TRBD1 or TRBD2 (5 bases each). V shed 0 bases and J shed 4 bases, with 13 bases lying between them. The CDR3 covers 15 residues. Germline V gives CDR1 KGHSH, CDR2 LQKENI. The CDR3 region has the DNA TGTGCCAGCTCACCACCCCCGGGACGGGTTTACGAGCAGTACTTC. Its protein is CASSPPPGRVYEQYF. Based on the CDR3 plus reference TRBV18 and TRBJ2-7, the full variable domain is NAGVMQNPRHLVRRRGQEARLRCSPMKGHSHVYWYRQLPEEGLKFMVYLQKENIIDESGMPKERFSAEFPKEGPSILRIQQVVRGDSAAYFCASSPPPGRVYEQYFGPGTRLTVT.

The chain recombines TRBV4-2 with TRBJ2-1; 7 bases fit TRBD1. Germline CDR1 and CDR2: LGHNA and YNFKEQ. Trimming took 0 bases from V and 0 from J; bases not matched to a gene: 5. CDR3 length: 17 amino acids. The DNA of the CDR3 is TGTGCCAGCAGCCAAGAAGCGACAGGGAGCTCCTACAATGAGCAGTTCTTC. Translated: CASSQEATGSSYNEQFF.

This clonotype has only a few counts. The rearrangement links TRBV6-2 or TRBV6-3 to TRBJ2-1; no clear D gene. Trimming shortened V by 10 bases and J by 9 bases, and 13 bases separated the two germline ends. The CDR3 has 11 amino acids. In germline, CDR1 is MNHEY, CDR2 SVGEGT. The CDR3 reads CATSPLTEQFF. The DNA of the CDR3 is TGTGCCACCTCCCCCCTTACTGAGCAGTTCTTC.